A selection of T cell receptor beta chains follows, all from one sample in a study of brain T cells in children with intractable seizures. Sequenced by immunoSEQ multiplex PCR; TCRdb stores in-frame clones only, minus some. The sample yields around 41,000 clones, approximately 90% seen once. Sequences were derived from peripheral blood, sampled at surgery. These receptors were obtained from a girl aged 2 to 10 with tuberous sclerosis and intractable seizures. CDR3s include the opening cysteine and the closing phenylalanine or tryptophan. The D gene is left open where the match is weak. Some rows mark clone size as missing; the rest say once, few, many or name a class of expanded clone.

clone_size,d_call,v_call,j_call,cdr3_nt,cdr3_aa
-,-,TRBV7-3,TRBJ2-1,TGTGCCAGCAGCTTAAGACAGGACAGCATCAGTGAGCAGTTCTTC,CASSLRQDSISEQFF
-,TRBD2,TRBV29-1,TRBJ2-1,TGCAGCGCGACTAGCGGGGTGAGCTACAATGAGCAGTTCTTC,CSATSGVSYNEQFF
-,TRBD1,TRBV3-1/TRBV3-2,TRBJ1-6,TGTGCCAGCAGCCAAGGGACAGGAATTAATTCACCCCTCCACTTT,CASSQGTGINSPLHF
-,-,TRBV5-6,TRBJ1-2,TGTGCCAGCAGCTCCTACAACGACAGGCTGGGATCCGGCTACACCTTC,CASSSYNDRLGSGYTF
-,TRBD2,TRBV30,TRBJ2-1,TGTGCCTGGAGTGCGCCGACTAGCGGGGGGGCGAGTGAGCAGTTCTTC,CAWSAPTSGGASEQFF
-,-,TRBV5-1,TRBJ1-5,TGCGCCAGCAGCTTTAAGGATCAGCCCCAGCATTTT,CASSFKDQPQHF
-,TRBD1,TRBV7-9,TRBJ2-3,TGTGCCAGCAGCCTTGTAAAGCACAGGGGGTCAGATACGCAGTATTTT,CASSLVKHRGSDTQYF
-,-,TRBV19,TRBJ1-2,TGTGCCAGTAGTATGTTGTCAGTGGTAAACTATGGCTACACCTTC,CASSMLSVVNYGYTF
-,TRBD1,TRBV5-4,TRBJ1-1,TGTGCCAGCACCAGGGACAGGCCGAACACTGAAGCTTTCTTT,CASTRDRPNTEAFF
-,-,TRBV7-8,TRBJ1-6,TGTGCCAGCAGCGAAACAGGGTTCTCCTATAATTCACCCCTCCACTTT,CASSETGFSYNSPLHF
-,-,TRBV12-5,TRBJ1-5,TGTGCTAGTGGTCTCATCGGCAATCAGCCCCAGCATTTT,CASGLIGNQPQHF
-,-,TRBV7-8,TRBJ1-5,TGTGCCAGCAGCTCCAACAGGGGCAATCAGCCCCAGCATTTT,CASSSNRGNQPQHF
once,TRBD2,TRBV9,TRBJ2-1,TGTGCCAGCAGCCCCCGGACTAGCGGGGGGTTTGGGGAGTCCTACAATGAGCAGTTCTTC,CASSPRTSGGFGESYNEQFF
-,-,TRBV12-3/TRBV12-4,TRBJ2-5,TGTGCCAGCAGTGGGGGAGAGACCCAGTACTTC,CASSGGETQYF
-,-,TRBV6-1,TRBJ2-2,TGTGCCAGCAGTGAAGCCCCCAGGGGAACCGGGGAGCTGTTTTTT,CASSEAPRGTGELFF
-,-,TRBV15,TRBJ1-2,TGTGCCACCAGCATTGCACAGGCCAGATATGGCTACACCTTC,CATSIAQARYGYTF
-,-,TRBV3-1/TRBV3-2,TRBJ2-1,TGTGCCAGCAGCCAAAAAGGGGGAGGGCAGTTCTTC,CASSQKGGGQFF
-,TRBD1,TRBV7-2,TRBJ1-2,TGTGCCAGCAGCGACGAAGGACAGGGGCTGACAGGCTACACCTTC,CASSDEGQGLTGYTF
-,TRBD1,TRBV2,TRBJ2-6,TGTGCCAGCTCCGTAGGGACAGGAGGGGCCAACGTCCTGACTTTC,CASSVGTGGANVLTF
-,-,TRBV7-9,TRBJ1-4,TGTGCCAGCAGCACCCGAGTTACTAATGAAAAACTGTTTTTT,CASSTRVTNEKLFF
-,TRBD1,TRBV7-2,TRBJ1-1,TGTGCCAGCAGCTTCGACAGGGCCACTGAAGCTTTCTTT,CASSFDRATEAFF
-,-,TRBV11-2,TRBJ1-1,TGTGCCAGCAGATTCACAGGGATCTCTGAAGCTTTCTTT,CASRFTGISEAFF
-,-,TRBV6-5,TRBJ1-2,TGTGCCAGCACCCCGGGGGGGGGCAGGAACTATGGCTACACCTTC,CASTPGGGRNYGYTF
-,TRBD2,TRBV15,TRBJ2-2,TGTGCCACCAGCAGATATACCCTAGCGGTAAACACCGGGGAGCTGTTTTTT,CATSRYTLAVNTGELFF
-,-,TRBV5-6,TRBJ2-7,TGTGCCAGCAGCTTCGGGCAACAGTGGGCTCCCTACGAGCAGTACTTC,CASSFGQQWAPYEQYF
-,TRBD1,TRBV27,TRBJ1-4,TGTGCCAGCAGTTTAGACAGGGGGCAAAACGAACTGTTTTTT,CASSLDRGQNELFF
few,-,TRBV4-1,TRBJ2-2,TGCGCCAGCAGCCAAGGCCGTGGCACCGGGGAGCTGTTTTTT,CASSQGRGTGELFF
-,-,TRBV2,TRBJ2-4,TGTGCCAGCAGGGCCCCCGGTAGATCGAACATTCAGTACTTC,CASRAPGRSNIQYF
-,TRBD1,TRBV27,TRBJ2-1,TGTGCCAGCAGCCCTGGGACAGGGACATGGTTCTTC,CASSPGTGTWFF
-,TRBD1,TRBV18,TRBJ1-4,TGTGCCAGCTCAGAGGACAGGGGAAGTGAAAAACTGTTTTTT,CASSEDRGSEKLFF
-,-,TRBV14,TRBJ1-1,TGTGCCAGCAGGGAGACGGGGGACACTGAAGCTTTCTTT,CASRETGDTEAFF
-,-,TRBV19,TRBJ1-2,TGTGCCAGTAGTACCTCATTTGACTATGGCTACACCTTC,CASSTSFDYGYTF
once,-,TRBV11-2,TRBJ2-1,TGTGCCAGCAGCTTAGACCGGACGGTATACAATGAGCAGTTCTTC,CASSLDRTVYNEQFF
-,-,TRBV7-2,TRBJ1-1,TGTGCCAGCAGCTGGGACGGGAACACTGAAGCTTTCTTT,CASSWDGNTEAFF
-,TRBD1,TRBV12-3/TRBV12-4,TRBJ1-2,TGTGCCAGCAGCCTCGGGACAGTCTATGGCTACACCTTC,CASSLGTVYGYTF
once,TRBD1,TRBV4-1,TRBJ2-7,TGCGCCAGCAGCCCCGGACAGGGGAGGAGCGAGCAGTACTTC,CASSPGQGRSEQYF
few,-,TRBV27,TRBJ1-1,TGTGCCAGCAGTTTAAAGCGGGGGACTAACACTGAAGCTTTCTTT,CASSLKRGTNTEAFF
-,TRBD1,TRBV7-9,TRBJ2-2,TGTGCCAGCAGCCCCCGAAGGGACAGGAACACCGGGGAGCTGTTTTTT,CASSPRRDRNTGELFF
-,-,TRBV11-2,TRBJ2-3,TGTGCCAGCAGCTTAGGACTGTCGGGAAGGGGGGCGGCAGATACGCAGTATTTT,CASSLGLSGRGAADTQYF
-,-,TRBV3-1/TRBV3-2,TRBJ1-1,TGTGCCAGCAGCCCACAGGGCGGGAACACTGAAGCTTTCTTT,CASSPQGGNTEAFF
-,-,TRBV7-8,TRBJ1-2,TGTGCCAGCAGCTTAATGAACAACTATGGCTACACCTTC,CASSLMNNYGYTF
-,TRBD2,TRBV3-1/TRBV3-2,TRBJ2-1,TGTGCCAGCAGCCCTCGACTAGCGGGGGGGCATGAGCAGTTCTTC,CASSPRLAGGHEQFF
-,-,TRBV4-1,TRBJ1-5,TGCGCCAGCAGCCCACACGCCTCAGGGGAGCGGGGACGCAGCAATCAGCCCCAGCATTTT,CASSPHASGERGRSNQPQHF
-,-,TRBV5-1,TRBJ2-5,TGCGCCAGCAGCGATCAAGAGACCCAGTACTTC,CASSDQETQYF
-,-,TRBV10-2,TRBJ2-2,TGCGCCAGCAAGGGGCAAACCGGGGAGCTGTTTTTT,CASKGQTGELFF
-,-,TRBV3-1/TRBV3-2,TRBJ2-3,TGTGCCAGCAGCCAAGAATCTGACAGCACAGATACGCAGTATTTT,CASSQESDSTDTQYF
-,TRBD1,TRBV4-1,TRBJ1-2,TGCGCCAGCAGCCAACCATTCCGGGACAGCCGTCCGCGCGGCTACACCTTC,CASSQPFRDSRPRGYTF
-,-,TRBV12-3/TRBV12-4,TRBJ1-1,TGTGCCAGCAGCCCGATGAACACTGAAGCTTTCTTT,CASSPMNTEAFF
-,-,TRBV19,TRBJ1-5,TGTGCCAGTAGTAATGCCAGGTTTGAGCCCCAGCATTTT,CASSNARFEPQHF
-,-,TRBV20-1,TRBJ2-3,TGCAGTGCTAGTAGGGGGCAGGGGAGGACAGATACGCAGTATTTT,CSASRGQGRTDTQYF
-,TRBD2,TRBV28,TRBJ2-7,TGTGCCAGCAGTTCAAGCGGGGTTTTCGAGCAGTACTTC,CASSSSGVFEQYF
-,-,TRBV5-8,TRBJ1-2,TGTGCCAGCAGCTTGGGTCGTGGTCGCACCTTC,CASSLGRGRTF
once,-,TRBV10-3,TRBJ1-5,TGTGCCATCAGTGAGTCGCCCGGCCAGCCCCAGCATTTT,CAISESPGQPQHF
-,-,TRBV20-1,TRBJ2-1,TGCAGTGCTAACGAATACAATGAGCAGTTCTTC,CSANEYNEQFF
-,-,TRBV28,TRBJ1-2,TGTGCCAGCAGTTTAAAACTTATTAAAGGCGGCTACACCTTC,CASSLKLIKGGYTF
-,TRBD1,TRBV6-5,TRBJ1-3,TGTGCCGTACGCCCGGGACAGGACTTTGGAAACACCATATATTTT,CAVRPGQDFGNTIYF
-,TRBD1,TRBV7-8,TRBJ2-2,TGTGCCAGCAGCCTCCGGGACAGGGGGGTAACCGGGGAGCTGTTTTTT,CASSLRDRGVTGELFF
-,-,TRBV2,TRBJ2-5,TGTGCCAGCAGTGAAGGGACGGGTGTTAGTCAAGAGACCCAGTACTTC,CASSEGTGVSQETQYF
-,TRBD1,TRBV6-4,TRBJ1-2,TGTGCCAGCAGAGACGGACAGGGTAGTTCTGGCTACACCTTC,CASRDGQGSSGYTF